Presented here are 2 T cell receptor beta chains from one specimen sequenced in a study of T-cell memory formation after mild COVID-19. TCRdb passed the 5' RACE reads through MiXCR, listing each CDR3 protein once. The data show around 200,000 distinct CDR3 sequences, 9.5% seen once. The sequencing input was PBMCs or a T cell subset sorted from them (not recorded which). The receptors were gathered from a man between 18 and 35 years old who had mild COVID-19 (a few samples of this study predate the infection). Cell type and time point are not known.

There are a few counts of this clonotype. The CDR3 nucleotides read TGTGCCAGCAGCTTAAGCGGTTACAGCTCCTACGAGCAGTACTTC. Residues: CASSLSGYSSYEQYF. The chain is built from TRBV7-2 and TRBJ2-7, with a weak D call TRBD2 (5 bases). This CDR3 has 15 residues. V dropped 2 bases and J dropped 0 bases, with 11 bases sitting between them. Germline CDR1 is SGHTA and CDR2 is FQGNSA.

This clonotype has only a few counts. CDR3 protein: CAARGYGYTF. As DNA, the CDR3 is TGTGCCGCGAGGGGCTATGGCTACACCTTC. V and J are TRBV6-6 and TRBJ1-2, with D possibly being TRBD1 (5 bases). The ends were cut back, 11 bases at V and 4 bases at J, with 8 bases in the middle. The CDR3 has 10 residues. Germline V gene data show CDR1 as MNHNY and CDR2 as SVGAGI (reference sequence).